The T cell receptor beta chain described here comes from a study of shared T cell receptors in the human thymus listed by TCRdb under 2021. Turning to the overall study: The study examined how self-reactive, shared T-cell receptor alpha chains are generated in the human thymus.

A note on this clone: The target of this receptor is not known. One base away there is no much larger clone; base qualities are not given.

Library creation used the immunoSEQ multiplex PCR assay. TCRdb obtained this table from immuneACCESS and retained in-frame rearrangements with V and J assigned. These tables miss some clones; where compared with another copy, unresolved V genes account for less than half of the shortfall, and the remainder is unexplained. Recorded for this sample are 540,000 or so clones; around 78% of them occurred a single time. Around 0.012% of the sample is taken by the ten largest. The CDR3 runs 16 residues from the cysteine to the phenylalanine. Of all the DNA, just the CDR3 is kept, 48 bases in frame from base 1. From the germline V gene, CDR1 is LGHNA and CDR2 is YSLEER. V trim: 0 bases; J trim: 0 bases; unmatched bases: 5. This same sample was also taken into another study, of human thymus T cells. As that second paper reports: In Finland, the donors were immunologically healthy infants who were having open corrective cardiac surgery for congenital heart defects. Thymus tissue was obtained as surgical resects removed during corrective cardiac surgery. Both the thymic and the peripheral blood repertoires appeared to show biased V and J gene segment usage. Highly overlapping thymic TCR repertoires among unrelated individuals were reported in the related research. The study characterized TCR alpha and beta repertoires from under ten infant thymus samples and a few related peripheral blood samples. Donor ages ranging from roughly 6 to 244 days were recorded, and a handful of male and a couple of female infants were included in the cohort. Thymocytes were mechanically released from the tissue and were stored as pellets of 10-30 million cells at -70 degrees C. Genomic DNA was extracted from frozen cell pellets with a QIAsymphony instrument. TCRB and TCRAD loci were amplified from a standardized quantity of quality-controlled genomic DNA using the immunoSEQ multiplex PCR assay. The amplicons spanned the V(D)J region and were long enough to cover the CDR3 and allow V and J genes to be identified. Amplicon sequencing was performed on an Illumina platform through the commercial immunoSEQ service. Corrections for primer bias and sequencing errors followed previously described methods, while TCRAD and TCRB definitions were based on the IMGT database. Repertoires were analysed with immunoSEQ Analyzer 3.0 and VDJTools, covering basic statistics, V/J segment usage, diversity estimates, rarefaction and pairwise overlap. Diversity was estimated with Chao1, ChaoE, Efron-Thisted, Shannon and inverse Simpson indices, and also on datasets down-sampled to the smallest sample. Repertoire overlap was determined by strict matching of CDR3 nucleotide sequence, V gene and J gene, and Jaccard-based multidimensional scaling clustering was applied. On average, thymus samples gave roughly 740,000 unique TCRB clonotypes, whereas blood samples gave around 80,000.

Sequenced sample: thymocytes. The source is a boy in the first two years of life with a congenital heart defect. Donor details come from another sample of the same person, matched by shared clones. The chain is encoded by TRBV4-3 joined to TRBJ2-7; TRBD2 fits 7 bases in the junction. This receptor has the CDR3 CASSQDSSSGSYEQYF. The base sequence is TGCGCCAGCAGCCAAGATTCCTCTAGCGGCTCCTACGAGCAGTACTTC.